Presented here are 19 T cell receptor beta chains from one specimen sequenced in a study of cytomegalovirus exposure and HLA in healthy donors. Only in-frame clones appear in the TCRdb table, and some are missing; sequencing was by immunoSEQ multiplex PCR. The repertoire includes roughly 150,000 clones, approximately 81% of them detected once, and roughly 10% sits in the top ten. The specimen sequenced was PBMCs. The receptors here all came from a man between 25 and 39 years old in good health and CMV-seropositive.

The gene calls are TRBV19 and TRBJ2-2; 10 bases line up with TRBD2. Germline loops: CDR1 LNHDA, CDR2 SQIVND (reference sequence). The V and J ends lost 3 bases and 3 bases, in that order; junction bases with no gene match: 4. The CDR3 consists of 16 residues. The CDR3 sequence: CASSMGAGGYTGELFF. For the CDR3, the DNA is TGTGCCAGTAGTATGGGAGCGGGAGGGTACACCGGGGAGCTGTTTTTT.

The chain couples TRBV4-1 to TRBJ1-1, with TRBD1 as a possible D gene (6 bases). The CDR3 sequence is 16 residues long. CDR1 MGHRA and CDR2 YSYEKL come from the germline V gene. V lost 8 bases and J lost 0, with 19 bases in between. This CDR3 is CASEGPQGPMNTEAFF. For the CDR3, the DNA is TGCGCCAGCGAGGGACCCCAGGGGCCCATGAACACTGAAGCTTTCTTT.

This clone was picked up a small number of times. CDR3 amino acids: CASSPSGSPYNEQFF. As DNA, the CDR3 is TGCGCCAGCAGCCCTAGCGGCTCACCCTACAATGAGCAGTTCTTC. The chain recombines TRBV4-1 with TRBJ2-1; 7 bases are a match to TRBD2. Germline CDR1 reads MGHRA; CDR2 reads YSYEKL. The V and J ends lost 4 bases and 2 bases, in that order; junction bases with no gene match: 5. CDR3 length: 15 residues.

CDR3: CASSLTGPLPGNTIYF. In nucleotides, the CDR3 is TGCGCCAGCAGCCTGACAGGGCCATTACCTGGAAACACCATATATTTT. The chain recombines TRBV5-1 with TRBJ1-3; 7 bases agree with TRBD1. This CDR3 region has 16 residues. The ends lost 4 bases at V and 2 bases at J; junction bases unmatched: 9. Per the germline V gene, CDR1 is SGHRS and CDR2 is YFSETQ.

There are a few counts of this clone. The chain couples TRBV30 to TRBJ1-1, with TRBD1 as a possible D gene (5 bases). V was pared by 0 bases and J by 0 bases, with 11 bases between. This CDR3 comprises 15 residues. Germline CDR1 GTSNPN, CDR2 SVGIG (reference sequence). The DNA for the CDR3 is TGTGCCTGGAGTGTACAGCCAGGGATGAACACTGAAGCTTTCTTT. This sequence encodes CAWSVQPGMNTEAFF. The entire variable domain, with the rest obtained from reference TRBV30 and TRBJ1-1, is as follows: SQTIHQWPATLVQPVGSPLSLECTVEGTSNPNLYWYRQAAGRGLQLLFYSVGIGQISSEVPQNLSASRPQDRQFILSSKKLLLSDSGFYLCAWSVQPGMNTEAFFGQGTRLTVV.

The rearrangement links TRBV5-6 to TRBJ2-1, with 7 bases that match TRBD2. Germline CDR1 and CDR2: SGHDT and YYEEEE. The CDR3 sequence is 14 residues long. The J segment lost 4 bases and the V segment lost 4 bases, leaving 5 bases of the junction unmatched. For the CDR3, the DNA is TGTGCCAGCAGCCAGACTAGCCGTTACAATGAGCAGTTCTTC. Amino acid sequence: CASSQTSRYNEQFF.

A few counts support this clone. The J gene is TRBJ1-2, the V gene TRBV4-2; 9 positions match TRBD1. This CDR3 has 16 residues. The germline gives CDR1 LGHNA, CDR2 YNFKEQ. J gave up 2 bases and V 0 bases, and 4 bases lay outside the gene matches. The CDR3 coding sequence is TGTGCCAGCAGCCAAGATCTCGGGACAGGGAACTATGGCTACACCTTC. Amino acids: CASSQDLGTGNYGYTF.

A single count supports this clone. The V and J genes are TRBV7-9 and TRBJ1-4, with 7 bases fitting TRBD1. V was pared by 3 bases and J by 7 bases, with 5 bases of the junction left unmatched. Germline V CDR1 and CDR2: SEHNR, FQNEAQ (reference sequence). The CDR3 spans 14 residues. The CDR3 nucleotides are TGTGCCAGCAGCTTCGCACAGGGGAGTGAAAAACTGTTTTTT. This gives the protein CASSFAQGSEKLFF. Full variable domain (outside the CDR3, taken from reference TRBV7-9 and TRBJ1-4): DTGVSQNPRHKITKRGQNVTFRCDPISEHNRLYWYRQTLGQGPEFLTYFQNEAQLEKSRLLSDRFSAERPKGSFSTLEIQRTEQGDSAMYLCASSFAQGSEKLFFGSGTQLSVL.

V gene TRBV28 combines with J gene TRBJ2-1, with 7 positions matching TRBD2. V was pared by 3 bases and J by 1 base, with 3 bases of the junction left unmatched. Germline V lookup: CDR1 MDHEN, CDR2 SYDVKM. The CDR3 consists of 15 residues. CDR3 nucleotides: TGTGCCAGCAGTTTCCCGGGACTATCCTACAATGAGCAGTTCTTC. It specifies CASSFPGLSYNEQFF.

The rearrangement joins TRBV14 to TRBJ2-2, with a tentative D call TRBD2 (5 bases). CDR1 SGHDN and CDR2 FVKESK come from the germline V gene. V was trimmed by 3 bases and J by 1 base, leaving 9 bases between them. This CDR3 region has 15 residues. CDR3 region: CASSQRALNTGELFF. The CDR3 nucleotides read TGTGCCAGCAGCCAGAGGGCCCTGAACACCGGGGAGCTGTTTTTT.

The rearrangement joins TRBV11-3 to TRBJ1-2; possible D gene TRBD1, 5 bases. Trimming took off 3 bases at V and 0 bases at J, with 8 bases between the two ends. This CDR3 is built from 14 residues. Germline V gives CDR1 SGHNT, CDR2 YENEEA. CDR3 nucleotides: TGTGCCAGCAGCTTTATGACAGCTAACTATGGCTACACCTTC. Its protein product is CASSFMTANYGYTF.

The chain links TRBV28 to TRBJ2-7; 8 positions match TRBD2. Germline CDR1 reads MDHEN; CDR2 reads SYDVKM. J was trimmed by 0 bases and V by 6 bases; bases with no gene match: 7. CDR3 length equals 15 residues. The CDR3 coding sequence is TGTGCCAGCAGCGGCCATAGCGGGGACTCCTACGAGCAGTACTTC. Encoded protein: CASSGHSGDSYEQYF.

Of note for this clone: Other DNA sequences in this specimen translate into the identical CDR3. The V gene is TRBV28, the J gene TRBJ1-2; 10 nucleotides match TRBD1. Germline-derived CDR1 and CDR2 are MDHEN and SYDVKM. There are 13 residues in the CDR3. Unmatched junction bases numbered 2, after V lost 5 bases and J lost 5 bases. The CDR3 nucleotides read TGTGCCAGCAGTCCGGGACAGGGGTATGGCTACACCTTC. It translates to CASSPGQGYGYTF.

This rearrangement joins TRBV7-2 to TRBJ1-2, with 8 bases matching TRBD1. The germline CDR1 and CDR2 sequences are SGHTA and FQGNSA. This CDR3 is 16 amino acids long. J gave up 0 bases and V 5 bases, and 8 bases lay outside the gene matches. CDR3 loop: CASSRTGSWANYGYTF. In DNA form, the CDR3 reads TGTGCCAGCAGCCGGACAGGGAGTTGGGCTAACTATGGCTACACCTTC.

V gene TRBV13 combines with J gene TRBJ2-7; 10 bases agree with TRBD2. The CDR3 contains 16 residues. CDR1 is PRHDT and CDR2 is FYEKMQ in the germline V gene (reference sequence). With V trimmed by 5 bases and J by 6 bases, 13 bases remained unmatched. The CDR3 region is CASSRWTSGGPREQYF. CDR3 bases: TGTGCCAGCAGCCGCTGGACTAGCGGAGGCCCCCGCGAGCAGTACTTC.

The rearrangement joins TRBV7-9 to TRBJ1-4; 8 positions agree with TRBD1. This CDR3 spans 14 amino acids. Trimming removed 1 base from V and 6 bases from J; junction bases left unmatched: 1. Per germline, CDR1 SEHNR and CDR2 FQNEAQ (reference sequence). Here the CDR3 DNA reads TGTGCCAGCAGCTTAGGGACAGGGCATGAAAAACTGTTTTTT. This encodes CASSLGTGHEKLFF. Variable domain in full (rest from reference TRBV7-9 and TRBJ1-4): DTGVSQNPRHKITKRGQNVTFRCDPISEHNRLYWYRQTLGQGPEFLTYFQNEAQLEKSRLLSDRFSAERPKGSFSTLEIQRTEQGDSAMYLCASSLGTGHEKLFFGSGTQLSVL.

This sequence joins TRBV7-9 and TRBJ2-5; 7 bases align to TRBD1. The ends lost 5 bases at V and 5 bases at J; junction bases unmatched: 5. This CDR3 spans 13 amino acids. Germline loops: CDR1 SEHNR, CDR2 FQNEAQ (reference sequence). Written as DNA, the CDR3 is TGTGCCAGCAGCCCTACAGGGGTGGAGACCCAGTACTTC. The encoded protein is CASSPTGVETQYF.

The rearrangement links TRBV29-1 to TRBJ2-1, with TRBD2 as a possible D gene (6 bases). V was pared by 6 bases and J by 2 bases, with 8 bases between. Germline-derived CDR1 and CDR2 are SQVTM and ANQGSEA. The CDR3 runs 12 residues. CDR3 protein: CSVRGTYNEQFF. The CDR3 nucleotides are TGCAGCGTCCGGGGGACCTACAATGAGCAGTTCTTC.

This chain connects TRBV6-5 to TRBJ1-4; D not certain. This CDR3 region has 15 residues. The germline V gene has CDR1 MNHEY and CDR2 SVGAGI. Trimming took off 6 bases at V and 2 bases at J, with 13 bases between the two ends. CDR3 loop: CASSIWTGTNEKLFF. The CDR3 DNA follows: TGTGCCAGCAGCATCTGGACTGGGACTAATGAAAAACTGTTTTTT.